This T cell receptor beta chain was documented in a study of shared clonotypes between healthy human individuals. Findings of the study overall: Clonotype sharing among donors likely depends on sequencing depth.

The length of the CDR3 is 15 residues. The V gene's germline CDR1 is ENHRY and CDR2 SYGVKD. Deletions cut 4 bases from V and 7 bases from J, with 17 bases between. For sorted subsets, approximately 200 ng DNA per replicate equaled about 30,000 T cell genomes. As handled by the study authors: Junction-only sequences produced by ImmunoSEQ had no quality scores, so filtering differed. The assay was immunoSEQ multiplex PCR, and TCRdb's table has in-frame clones only and misses some. D and trimming were read from the DNA, whereas the V and J calls and clone size are those reported in that table. The sample includes 2 million to 2.5 million clones, 95% of them seen just once. With regard to this clone: What it binds is not known.

Sequenced: naive CD4+ T cells sorted from blood. The subset denotes: CD45RA+ positively selected. This receptor was obtained from a man aged 18 to 29 in good health. V and J are TRBV10-3 and TRBJ1-3; D may be TRBD1 (6 bases). The CDR3 region has the DNA TGTGCCATCAGTGTATCACAGGGAGTAGGGAACACCATATATTTT. Its translation: CAISVSQGVGNTIYF.